Included here is one T cell receptor (beta chain) sequence, with context. The target of this receptor is not known. Base qualities are not recorded, but no much larger clone differs from it by a single base. The source of the sample is a study of blood T cell repertoires in COVID-19 (dated by TCRdb to about 2020). General notes on the study: Collaborator samples came from the United States, Italy and Spain and covered acute and convalescent phases of COVID-19. The prospective study material was composed of cDNA or gDNA derived from T cells, B-cell-depleted T cells, or PBMCs. Deeply sampled blood TCRbeta repertoires from subjects exposed to, actively infected with, or recovered from COVID-19 were included in the dataset. A freely available public database, intended as a resource for researchers studying the immune response to SARS-CoV-2, is where the repertoires were released. Samples were obtained from the ongoing ImmuneRACE study (first 160 participants) and from approximately 1,200 subjects provided by 6 global collaborators. The sample metadata nearly always contained a de-identified subject ID, COVID-19 status, age in years and sex. HLA class I and class II types, where available, came from metadata supplied by the sample provider rather than from assay-based typing.

Each collaborating institution followed its own protocols to collect whole blood in K2EDTA tubes. Collaborator samples were shipped for TCRbeta analysis as frozen whole blood, isolated PBMCs, or DNA extracted from either sample type. Here is what the overall study found, with its caveats: How much clinical and demographic metadata was included differed by source and by participant, and the metadata was provided uncurated.

TCRbeta CDR3 regions were amplified from genomic DNA by means of the immunoSEQ Assay, a bias-controlled multiplex PCR. In the source study's methods: Within the assay, amplification of reference gene primers was used to estimate how many nucleated cells each sample contained. To quantify the absolute abundance of each unique TCRbeta CDR3 rearrangement, sequence reads were collapsed and filtered. For each sample, productive Simpson clonality was calculated as the square root of Simpson's diversity index over productive rearrangements. TCRdb mirrors the immuneACCESS table, restricted to in-frame sequences. Some clones are absent from its copies; in checked studies, under half trace to an unresolved V gene, and the reason for the others is unknown. V, J and clone size reflect that table, while D and trimming were determined from the DNA. Recorded for this sample are 200,000 to 250,000 clones; roughly 82% of them occurred a single time. 9.7% of the sample goes to the ten largest clones.

This clonotype was sampled from a man between 45 and 60 years old with active or convalescent COVID-19. Sequencing used peripheral blood.

CDR3 reads: CASSASGARSSYEQYV. The nucleotide sequence is TGTGCCAGCAGTGCCTCAGGGGCGCGGAGCTCCTACGAGCAGTACGTC. The V and J genes are TRBV28 and TRBJ2-7; the D gene is perhaps TRBD1, on 6 matching bases. The CDR3 spans 16 residues, from the cysteine through the valine. The sequence is cut down to CDR3 DNA, 48 bases in frame from base 1. CDR1 and CDR2 are read off the germline V gene as MDHEN and SYDVKM. Trimming removed 5 bases from V and 0 bases from J, leaving 17 bases between the germline ends.